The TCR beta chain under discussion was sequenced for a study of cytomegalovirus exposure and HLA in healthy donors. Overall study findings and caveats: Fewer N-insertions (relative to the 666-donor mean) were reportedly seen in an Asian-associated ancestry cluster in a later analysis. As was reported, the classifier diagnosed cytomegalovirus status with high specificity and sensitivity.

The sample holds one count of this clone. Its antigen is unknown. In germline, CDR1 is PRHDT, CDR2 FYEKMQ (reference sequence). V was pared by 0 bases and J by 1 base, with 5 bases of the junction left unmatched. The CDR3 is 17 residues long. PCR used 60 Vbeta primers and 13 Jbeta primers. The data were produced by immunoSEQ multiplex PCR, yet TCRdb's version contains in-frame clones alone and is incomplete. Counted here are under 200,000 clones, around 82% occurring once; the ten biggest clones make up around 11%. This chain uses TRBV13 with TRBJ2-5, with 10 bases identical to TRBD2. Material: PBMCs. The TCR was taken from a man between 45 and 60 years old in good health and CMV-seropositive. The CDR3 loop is CASSLGVASGGQETQYF. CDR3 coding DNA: TGTGCCAGCAGCTTAGGAGTGGCTAGCGGGGGCCAAGAGACCCAGTACTTC.